Presented here are 21 T cell receptor beta chains from one specimen sequenced in a study of PD-L1 blockade in urothelial cancer. The method was immunoSEQ multiplex PCR; TCRdb's version includes in-frame clones alone and lacks a portion of them. This table has tens of thousands of clones, 65% to 85% appearing once. The time point here: pretreatment peripheral blood. This specimen consisted of PBMCs, obtained around atezolizumab (anti-PD-L1) treatment. The receptors stem from a man aged 55 to 69 with urothelial cancer.

This sequence joins TRBV19 and TRBJ2-3; D is unclear. CDR1 LNHDA and CDR2 SQIVND come from the germline V gene (reference sequence). The V gene lost 10 bases and the J gene lost 5 bases, with 10 bases spanning the gap. The CDR3 spans 11 residues. The CDR3 loop reads CATSSIDTQYF. For the CDR3, the DNA is TGTGCCACTTCTAGTATAGATACGCAGTATTTT.

The chain uses TRBV11-2 and TRBJ1-6; D gene uncertain. The CDR3 spans 15 residues. V was cut by 2 bases and J by 13 bases, with 18 bases left in between. Germline CDR1 and CDR2: SGHAT and FQNNGV. The CDR3 bases are TGTGCCAGCAGCTTATCCGGTGCGCAATCTCCTCCCCTCCACTTT. It specifies CASSLSGAQSPPLHF.

The chain links TRBV5-1 to TRBJ1-1, with a weak D call TRBD1 (5 bases). The CDR3 is 14 amino acids. Looked up from germline, CDR1 is SGHRS and CDR2 is YFSETQ. Trimming cost V 4 bases and J 5 bases, with 15 bases left between them. CDR3 protein: CASSPSGELTEAFF. For the CDR3, the DNA is TGCGCCAGCAGCCCGTCGGGGGAATTGACTGAAGCTTTCTTT. Full variable domain (outside the CDR3, taken from reference TRBV5-1 and TRBJ1-1): KAGVTQTPRYLIKTRGQQVTLSCSPISGHRSVSWYQQTPGQGLQFLFEYFSETQRNKGNFPGRFSGRQFSNSRSEMNVSTLELGDSALYLCASSPSGELTEAFFGQGTRLTVV.

The rearrangement uses TRBV6-6 and TRBJ2-7; D gene ambiguous. This CDR3 has 11 amino acids. The germline CDR1 and CDR2 sequences are MNHNY and SVGAGI (reference sequence). Trimming took 6 bases from V and 1 from J, leaving 4 bases between them. The CDR3 protein is CASSQSYEQYF. The CDR3 DNA reads TGTGCCAGCAGCCAGTCCTACGAGCAGTACTTC.

V and J are TRBV30 and TRBJ2-7, with D possibly being TRBD1 (6 bases). Germline values: CDR1 GTSNPN, CDR2 SVGIG (reference sequence). The CDR3 extends over 14 amino acids. The V and J ends lost 3 bases and 5 bases respectively, with 17 bases between them. CDR3 coding DNA: TGTGCCTGGAGGCCGGCACAGGGTAGACACGAGCAGTACTTC. It yields the protein CAWRPAQGRHEQYF. Filled out from reference TRBV30 and TRBJ2-7, the complete variable domain reads SQTIHQWPATLVQPVGSPLSLECTVEGTSNPNLYWYRQAAGRGLQLLFYSVGIGQISSEVPQNLSASRPQDRQFILSSKKLLLSDSGFYLCAWRPAQGRHEQYFGPGTRLTVT.

This chain uses TRBV4-1 with TRBJ2-5; a weak D match, TRBD1 (6 bases). Trimming removed 0 bases at V and 5 bases at J, with 16 bases between. In germline, CDR1 is MGHRA, CDR2 YSYEKL. This CDR3 has 16 residues. The DNA for the CDR3 is TGCGCCAGCAGCCAAGATTGGACCAGGGGTCCGGAGACCCAGTACTTC. Translated, it gives CASSQDWTRGPETQYF.

J is TRBJ1-1 and V is TRBV10-1; D is perhaps TRBD1 (5 bases). The V end lost 5 bases, the J end lost 1 base, and 11 bases lay between the germline ends. Germline V lookup: CDR1 WNHNN, CDR2 SYGVQD (reference sequence). This CDR3 is built from 14 residues. The CDR3 reads CASSSGGSNTEAFF. Here the CDR3 DNA reads TGCGCCAGCAGTTCCGGGGGTTCGAACACTGAAGCTTTCTTT.

This clone was recorded a few times. The chain recombines TRBV6-1 with TRBJ1-1, with 12 bases matching TRBD1. V lost 3 bases to trimming and J lost 1 base; unmatched junction nucleotides: 3. From germline, CDR1 is MNHNS and CDR2 SASEGT. The length of the CDR3 is 16 residues. The CDR3 bases are TGTGCCAGCAGTGACGGGACAGGGGGCGGGAACACTGAAGCTTTCTTT. It is translated as CASSDGTGGGNTEAFF.

V usage is TRBV4-3 and J usage is TRBJ1-1; D unclear. The length of the CDR3 is 15 residues. From germline, CDR1 is LGHNA and CDR2 YSLEER. Trimming stripped 0 bases from V and 2 bases from J, with 10 bases between. CDR3 coding DNA: TGCGCCAGCAGCCAAGATCGAGTTCTAAACACTGAAGCTTTCTTT. It is translated as CASSQDRVLNTEAFF.

This chain links TRBV7-9 with TRBJ2-7; 8 positions agree with TRBD1. CDR1 and CDR2 (germline): SEHNR, FQNEAQ (reference sequence). Trimming took 6 bases from V and 4 from J; bases not matched to a gene: 8. CDR3 length equals 14 residues. The CDR3 reads CASRPGQGRYEQYF. CDR3 nucleotides: TGTGCCAGCAGGCCTGGACAGGGCAGGTACGAGCAGTACTTC.

This chain uses TRBV5-1 with TRBJ2-3; 10 bases align to TRBD2. The CDR3 covers 15 residues. V was pared by 4 bases and J by 5 bases, with 7 bases of the junction left unmatched. Germline V gene sequence: CDR1 SGHRS, CDR2 YFSETQ. This chain's CDR3 is CASSPSGGAIDTQYF. CDR3 in DNA: TGCGCCAGCAGCCCGAGCGGGGGGGCAATAGATACGCAGTATTTT.

This chain connects TRBV7-3 to TRBJ2-3, with 10 nucleotides matching TRBD2. V lost 5 bases and J lost 7; bases outside the gene matches: 6. CDR3 size: 14 residues. CDR1 and CDR2 from the germline V gene are SGHTA and FQGTGA. The CDR3 DNA is TGTGCCAGCAGCCCCGGGACTAGCGTAAATACGCAGTATTTT. Its protein is CASSPGTSVNTQYF.

The rearrangement joins TRBV27 to TRBJ1-1; TRBD1 might be the D (6 bases). The CDR3 is 13 residues long. The V gene's germline CDR1 is MNHEY and CDR2 SMNVEV (reference sequence). V was clipped by 7 bases and J by 0 bases, with 9 bases between them. The CDR3 DNA reads as TGTGCCAGCACAGGGGATATGAACACTGAAGCTTTCTTT. It is translated as CASTGDMNTEAFF.

This clone was detected once. The chain has TRBV4-1 and TRBJ2-1, with 8 bases lining up with TRBD2. Unmatched junction bases numbered 1, after V lost 2 bases and J lost 4 bases. Germline V lookup: CDR1 MGHRA, CDR2 YSYEKL. The CDR3 consists of 14 residues. The CDR3 region has the DNA TGCGCCAGCAGCCAACTAGCGGGTTACAATGAGCAGTTCTTC. This translates into CASSQLAGYNEQFF.

The gene calls are TRBV28 and TRBJ2-6; D is perhaps TRBD2 (6 bases). CDR1 is MDHEN, CDR2 SYDVKM, per germline. The CDR3 is made up of 16 amino acids. V lost 1 base, J lost 2 bases, and 9 bases lay in between. The DNA of the CDR3 is TGTGCCAGCAGTTTATTCGGAGGGGCTGGGGCCAACGTCCTGACTTTC. As protein: CASSLFGGAGANVLTF.

The chain uses TRBV7-9 and TRBJ1-1, with 8 nucleotides matching TRBD1. The J segment lost 2 bases and the V segment lost 6 bases, leaving 11 bases of the junction unmatched. CDR1 is SEHNR and CDR2 is FQNEAQ in the germline V gene (reference sequence). This CDR3 contains 16 residues. The CDR3 loop reads CASRQNDRGGNTEAFF. The DNA of the CDR3 is TGTGCCAGCAGACAGAACGACAGGGGAGGCAACACTGAAGCTTTCTTT.

The chain uses TRBV19 and TRBJ2-5, with D possibly matching TRBD1 (5 bases). The CDR3 sequence is 14 residues long. Trimming took 5 bases from V and 2 from J, leaving 12 bases between them. CDR1 is LNHDA, CDR2 SQIVND, per germline (reference sequence). CDR3 residues: CASSSGTGQETQYF. In nucleotides, the CDR3 is TGTGCCAGTAGTTCTGGTACAGGTCAAGAGACCCAGTACTTC. Full variable domain (rest looked up from reference TRBV19 and TRBJ2-5): DGGITQSPKYLFRKEGQNVTLSCEQNLNHDAMYWYRQDPGQGLRLIYYSQIVNDFQKGDIAEGYSVSREKKESFPLTVTSAQKNPTAFYLCASSSGTGQETQYFGPGTRLLVL.

The CDR3: CASSEVDGVNTGELFF. CDR3 bases: TGTGCCAGCAGTGAAGTGGACGGGGTCAACACCGGGGAGCTGTTTTTT. V and J are TRBV2 and TRBJ2-2, with D maybe TRBD2 (5 bases). The CDR3 is 16 residues long. Trimming pared 1 base from V and 2 bases from J, leaving 11 bases between. Germline CDR1 and CDR2: SNHLY and FYNNEI.

In this sample, this clone turned up once. This chain joins TRBV10-3 and TRBJ2-2, with D unclear. CDR1 ENHRY and CDR2 SYGVKD come from the germline V gene. CDR3 length: 12 residues. Trimming cost V 6 bases and J 2 bases, with 4 bases left between them. The CDR3: CAISLNTGELFF. The DNA for the CDR3 is TGTGCCATCAGCCTTAACACCGGGGAGCTGTTTTTT.

Points on this clone: One junction end disagrees with the germline gene, perhaps due to a read error. J is TRBJ2-5 and V is TRBV28, with D possibly TRBD1 on 6 matching bases. Germline loops: CDR1 MDHEN, CDR2 SYDVKM. The CDR3 length is 11 residues. The CDR3 is CASSLTGPGDF. Written as DNA, the CDR3 is TGTGCCAGCAGTCTGACAGGTCCGGGCGACTTC.

The chain has TRBV14 and TRBJ1-2, with D unresolved. V was pared by 0 bases and J by 8 bases, with 4 bases between. CDR3 length: 11 amino acids. Germline CDR1 SGHDN, CDR2 FVKESK. The CDR3 DNA follows: TGTGCCAGCAGCCAAGAGGAGGGCTACACCTTC. Translated, it gives CASSQEEGYTF.